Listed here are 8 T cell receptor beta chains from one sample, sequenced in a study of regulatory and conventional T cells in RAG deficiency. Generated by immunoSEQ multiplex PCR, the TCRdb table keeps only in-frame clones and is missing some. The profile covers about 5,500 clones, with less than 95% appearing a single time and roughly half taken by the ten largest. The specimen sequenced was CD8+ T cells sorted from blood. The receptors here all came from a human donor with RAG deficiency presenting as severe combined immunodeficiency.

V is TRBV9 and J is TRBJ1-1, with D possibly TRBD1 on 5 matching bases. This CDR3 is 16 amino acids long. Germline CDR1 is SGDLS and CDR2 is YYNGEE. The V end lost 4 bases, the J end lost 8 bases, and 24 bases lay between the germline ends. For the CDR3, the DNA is TGTGCCAGCAGCCCCCGCAGCACCGGGACTATACACGAAGCTTTCTTT. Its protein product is CASSPRSTGTIHEAFF. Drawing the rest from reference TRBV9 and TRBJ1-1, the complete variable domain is DSGVTQTPKHLITATGQRVTLRCSPRSGDLSVYWYQQSLDQGLQFLIQYYNGEERAKGNILERFSAQQFPDLHSELNLSSLELGDSALYFCASSPRSTGTIHEAFFGQGTRLTVV.

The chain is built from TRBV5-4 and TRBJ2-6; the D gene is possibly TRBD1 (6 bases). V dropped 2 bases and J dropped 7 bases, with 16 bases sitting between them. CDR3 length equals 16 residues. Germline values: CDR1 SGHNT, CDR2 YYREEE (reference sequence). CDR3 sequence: CASSFDRPSLANVLTF. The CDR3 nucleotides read TGTGCCAGCAGCTTCGACAGGCCTTCCCTTGCCAACGTCCTGACTTTC.

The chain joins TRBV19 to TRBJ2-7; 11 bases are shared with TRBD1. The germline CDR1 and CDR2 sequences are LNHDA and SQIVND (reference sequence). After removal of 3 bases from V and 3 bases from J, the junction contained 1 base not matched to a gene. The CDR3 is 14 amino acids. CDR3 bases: TGTGCCAGTAGTATGGGGACAGGGGGCTACGAGCAGTACTTC. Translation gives CASSMGTGGYEQYF.

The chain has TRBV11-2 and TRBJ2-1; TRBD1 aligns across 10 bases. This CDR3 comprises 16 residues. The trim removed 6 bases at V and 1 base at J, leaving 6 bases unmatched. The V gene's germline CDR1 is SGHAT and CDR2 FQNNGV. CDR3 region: CASRSRDRGSYNEQFF. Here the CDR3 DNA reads TGTGCCAGCAGATCCCGGGACAGGGGTTCCTACAATGAGCAGTTCTTC.

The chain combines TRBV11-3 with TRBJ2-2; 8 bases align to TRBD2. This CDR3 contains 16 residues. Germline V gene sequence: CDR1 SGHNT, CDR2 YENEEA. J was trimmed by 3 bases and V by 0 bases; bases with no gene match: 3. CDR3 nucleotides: TGTGCCAGCAGCTTAGAAGCGGGGGAGGACACCGGGGAGCTGTTTTTT. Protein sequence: CASSLEAGEDTGELFF.

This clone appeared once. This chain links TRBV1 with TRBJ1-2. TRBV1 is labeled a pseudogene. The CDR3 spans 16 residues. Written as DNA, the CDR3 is TGCACCAGCAGGAGGATTCGTTTGCGAAAGACCTATGGCTACACCTTC. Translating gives CTSRRIRLRKTYGYTF.

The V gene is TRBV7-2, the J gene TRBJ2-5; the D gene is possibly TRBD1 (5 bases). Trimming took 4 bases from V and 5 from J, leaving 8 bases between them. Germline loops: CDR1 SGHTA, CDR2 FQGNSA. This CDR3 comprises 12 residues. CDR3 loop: CASSSSGETQYF. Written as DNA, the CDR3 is TGTGCCAGCAGCTCGTCAGGGGAGACCCAGTACTTC.

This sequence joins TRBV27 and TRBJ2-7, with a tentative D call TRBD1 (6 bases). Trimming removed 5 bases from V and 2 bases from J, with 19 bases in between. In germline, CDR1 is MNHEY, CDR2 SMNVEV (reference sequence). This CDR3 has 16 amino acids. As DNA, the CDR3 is TGTGCCAGCAGTGCGCGACAGGCCCCTTGGGCCTACGAGCAGTACTTC. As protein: CASSARQAPWAYEQYF.